These 29 T cell receptor beta chains share one sample of origin, sequenced in a study of T cell responses to AZD1222 COVID-19 vaccine. TCRdb keeps only in-frame clones here, not all; method: immunoSEQ multiplex PCR. The repertoire holds 160,000 or so clones, with around 90% as singletons. This sample comprised peripheral blood, obtained 28 days after the second AZD1222 dose. Every receptor here comes from an adult who received the AZD1222 COVID-19 vaccine.

CDR3 bases: TGTGCCAGCAGCCCACCCACCGGGACAGGGAACACTGAAGCTTTCTTT. It is translated as CASSPPTGTGNTEAFF. The chain links TRBV27 to TRBJ1-1, with TRBD1 identical over 8 bases. Per the germline V gene, CDR1 is MNHEY and CDR2 is SMNVEV (reference sequence). Trimming took 6 bases from V and 1 from J; bases not matched to a gene: 10. The CDR3 loop spans 16 amino acids.

This sequence joins TRBV5-1 and TRBJ2-5; 7 positions agree with TRBD1. Germline V lookup: CDR1 SGHRS, CDR2 YFSETQ. The J segment lost 5 bases and the V segment lost 0 bases, leaving 7 bases of the junction unmatched. The CDR3 contains 15 residues. In nucleotides, the CDR3 is TGCGCCAGCAGCTTGGGCGGACAGGTGGGGGAGACCCAGTACTTC. Encoded protein: CASSLGGQVGETQYF.

The chain uses TRBV4-2 and TRBJ1-1, with 9 bases aligning to TRBD1. The CDR3 spans 17 residues. Looked up from germline, CDR1 is LGHNA and CDR2 is YNFKEQ. V lost 3 bases and J lost 2; bases outside the gene matches: 10. CDR3 sequence: CASSHAGTGRYNTEAFF. The CDR3 DNA reads as TGTGCCAGCAGCCATGCCGGGACAGGGAGATATAACACTGAAGCTTTCTTT.

The gene calls are TRBV18 and TRBJ1-2, with D possibly being TRBD1 (5 bases). CDR1 and CDR2 (germline): KGHSH, LQKENI. The CDR3 runs to 16 residues. V was pared by 3 bases and J by 9 bases, with 23 bases between. DNA of the CDR3: TGTGCCAGCTCACCTCTCGACCCCGGGACGGAAAATCGCTACACCTTC. As protein: CASSPLDPGTENRYTF.

This sequence joins TRBV19 and TRBJ2-3; unclear D gene. CDR1 LNHDA and CDR2 SQIVND come from the germline V gene (reference sequence). The CDR3 sequence is 16 residues long. Trimming took 3 bases from V and 0 from J, leaving 13 bases between them. DNA of the CDR3: TGTGCCAGTAGTATCGGTGTGGACGCTAGCACAGATACGCAGTATTTT. This gives the protein CASSIGVDASTDTQYF. Supplemented by reference TRBV19 and TRBJ2-3, the full variable domain reads DGGITQSPKYLFRKEGQNVTLSCEQNLNHDAMYWYRQDPGQGLRLIYYSQIVNDFQKGDIAEGYSVSREKKESFPLTVTSAQKNPTAFYLCASSIGVDASTDTQYFGPGTRLTVL.

The J gene is TRBJ1-5, the V gene TRBV28, with 7 bases lining up with TRBD1. The V segment lost 6 bases and the J segment 0 bases; nucleotides outside the gene matches: 11. The CDR3 contains 17 residues. Per the germline V gene, CDR1 is MDHEN and CDR2 is SYDVKM. CDR3 sequence (DNA): TGTGCCAGCAGACAAAGGGACAGAGCTTATAGCAATCAGCCCCAGCATTTT. Amino acid sequence: CASRQRDRAYSNQPQHF.

The chain uses TRBV5-4 and TRBJ1-1; TRBD1 matches 8 bases. Germline V gives CDR1 SGHNT, CDR2 YYREEE (reference sequence). CDR3 length: 14 residues. Losses at the gene ends were 4 bases for V and 1 base for J; bases not matched to a gene: 3. The CDR3 DNA reads TGTGCCAGCAGCGGACAGGGCGCGAACACTGAAGCTTTCTTT. Its protein product is CASSGQGANTEAFF.

The V call is TRBV6-5, the J call TRBJ1-2; maybe TRBD1 (5 bases). The CDR3 spans 15 residues. V lost 2 bases and J 9 bases, leaving 19 bases between the germline ends. CDR1 and CDR2 (germline): MNHEY, SVGAGI. CDR3 coding DNA: TGTGCCAGCAGTTACGACCTTGGGGCGTCGCTGAGCTACACCTTC. Its translation: CASSYDLGASLSYTF.

The CDR3 DNA is TGTGCCAGCAGCGCGCAGACAGGGCTCGCGGCGGGCTACACCTTC. This encodes CASSAQTGLAAGYTF. The chain has TRBV9 and TRBJ1-2, with 7 bases matching TRBD1. The length of the CDR3 is 15 residues. CDR1 and CDR2 (germline): SGDLS, YYNGEE. J gave up 8 bases and V 3 bases, and 13 bases lay outside the gene matches. Looking up the rest from reference TRBV9 and TRBJ1-2 gives the full variable domain: DSGVTQTPKHLITATGQRVTLRCSPRSGDLSVYWYQQSLDQGLQFLIQYYNGEERAKGNILERFSAQQFPDLHSELNLSSLELGDSALYFCASSAQTGLAAGYTFGSGTRLTVV.

The chain recombines TRBV6-5 with TRBJ1-2; D may be TRBD1 (5 bases). The CDR3 totals 14 residues. Trimming took 8 bases from V and 4 from J, leaving 17 bases between them. Germline V gene sequence: CDR1 MNHEY, CDR2 SVGAGI. The CDR3 protein is CASRVLGGGYGYTF. CDR3 in DNA: TGTGCCAGCCGCGTGTTGGGGGGGGGCTATGGCTACACCTTC.

This chain uses TRBV4-1 with TRBJ1-2; D might be TRBD1 (6 bases). Germline V gene lookup returns CDR1 MGHRA and CDR2 YSYEKL. The CDR3 covers 14 residues. V was pared by 5 bases and J by 4 bases, with 14 bases between. The CDR3 loop reads CASSEPGVLYGYTF. CDR3 nucleotide sequence: TGCGCCAGCAGCGAGCCAGGGGTACTCTATGGCTACACCTTC.

A single count supports this clone. The gene calls are TRBV19 and TRBJ2-2, with no clear D. Germline-derived CDR1 and CDR2 are LNHDA and SQIVND (reference sequence). Trimming removed 9 bases at V and 3 bases at J, with 8 bases between. The CDR3 consists of 12 residues. CDR3 in amino acids: CASRRDTGELFF. DNA of the CDR3: TGTGCCAGCCGCAGAGACACCGGGGAGCTGTTTTTT.

This chain uses TRBV4-1 with TRBJ1-2, with 7 bases lining up with TRBD1. Germline values: CDR1 MGHRA, CDR2 YSYEKL. The length of the CDR3 is 18 residues. Trimming took 0 bases from V and 0 from J; bases not matched to a gene: 10. The CDR3 DNA is TGCGCCAGCAGCCAAGAGCCGCATAGGACAGGAGCTAACTATGGCTACACCTTC. It codes for CASSQEPHRTGANYGYTF.

The V call is TRBV4-2, the J call TRBJ1-2; a possible D gene is TRBD1 (6 bases). The CDR3 runs to 14 residues. Germline V gives CDR1 LGHNA, CDR2 YNFKEQ. Trimming left V 0 bases short and J 6 bases short, with 11 bases between. CDR3 region: CASSQDGQGHGYTF. DNA of the CDR3: TGTGCCAGCAGCCAAGATGGGCAGGGGCATGGCTACACCTTC.

The genes are TRBV7-2 and TRBJ2-7; D gene ambiguous. V shed 5 bases and J shed 3 bases, with 14 bases lying between them. The CDR3 spans 14 residues. Germline-derived CDR1 and CDR2 are SGHTA and FQGNSA. The DNA for the CDR3 is TGTGCCAGCAGCCCCCCCGGTCGAGGCTACGAGCAGTACTTC. It yields the protein CASSPPGRGYEQYF.

The V call is TRBV14, the J call TRBJ1-4, with D perhaps matching TRBD1 (5 bases). V dropped 1 base and J dropped 10 bases, with 16 bases sitting between them. This CDR3 has 15 residues. Germline V CDR1 and CDR2: SGHDN, FVKESK. As DNA, the CDR3 is TGTGCCAGCAGCCAAGCGGACATTTTGACGGGAAAACTGTTTTTT. Translating it yields CASSQADILTGKLFF.

This chain joins TRBV7-9 and TRBJ2-7, with TRBD2 matching 7 bases. J lost 3 bases, V lost 8 bases, and 10 bases had no gene match. The CDR3 consists of 14 residues. The V gene's germline CDR1 is SEHNR and CDR2 FQNEAQ (reference sequence). CDR3 sequence reads: CASELPGGVYEQYF. In DNA form, the CDR3 reads TGTGCCAGCGAGCTACCGGGGGGTGTCTACGAGCAGTACTTC.

This sequence joins TRBV18 and TRBJ1-5, with a possible D match to TRBD1 (6 bases). Germline CDR1 is KGHSH and CDR2 is LQKENI. V lost 2 bases and J lost 6, with 8 bases in between. This CDR3 comprises 13 residues. The CDR3 DNA is TGTGCCAGCTCACCAGAGGGGGGTCAGCCCCAGCATTTT. Amino acid sequence: CASSPEGGQPQHF.

The chain uses TRBV7-9 and TRBJ1-1; 9 nucleotides align to TRBD1. Per germline, CDR1 SEHNR and CDR2 FQNEAQ (reference sequence). The CDR3 contains 16 residues. V lost 5 bases to trimming and J lost 5 bases; unmatched junction nucleotides: 12. As DNA, the CDR3 is TGTGCCAGCAGCCTGGACAGGGGTTGGTCTGGAACTGAAGCTTTCTTT. It specifies CASSLDRGWSGTEAFF.

The chain has TRBV4-1 and TRBJ1-2, with D unresolved. Germline loops: CDR1 MGHRA, CDR2 YSYEKL. V lost 1 base and J lost 4, with 10 bases in between. CDR3 length: 14 residues. The CDR3 protein is CASSQGGVPYGYTF. The DNA for the CDR3 is TGCGCCAGCAGCCAAGGAGGCGTTCCCTATGGCTACACCTTC.

The chain combines TRBV7-9 with TRBJ1-2; maybe TRBD1 (5 bases). The CDR3 length is 14 residues. V gave up 5 bases and J gave up 4 bases, with 14 bases separating them. CDR1 and CDR2 (germline): SEHNR, FQNEAQ (reference sequence). Written as DNA, the CDR3 is TGTGCCAGCAGCCCTTTCGACAGAGCCTATGGCTACACCTTC. It translates to CASSPFDRAYGYTF.

The rearrangement uses TRBV21-1 and TRBJ2-4; the D call of TRBD1 is as the table states it, not checked on the DNA. TRBV21-1 is classified as a pseudogene. This CDR3 has 15 residues. CDR3 bases: TGTGCCAGCAGTAGACCCGGGACAGCGAAAAACATTCAGTACTTC. Translating it yields CASSRPGTAKNIQYF.

This clone is a singleton in its sample. The V gene is TRBV12-3 or TRBV12-4, the J gene TRBJ2-7, with D perhaps being TRBD1 or TRBD2 (5 bases each). The CDR3 loop spans 13 amino acids. V was trimmed by 3 bases and J by 2 bases, leaving 8 bases between them. CDR3 region: CASSFGATYEQYF. In nucleotides, the CDR3 is TGTGCCAGCAGTTTCGGGGCTACCTACGAGCAGTACTTC.

The chain has TRBV7-3 and TRBJ1-1; a weak D match, TRBD1 (6 bases). The CDR3 has 13 amino acids. Trimming cost V 4 bases and J 1 base, with 7 bases left between them. Looked up from germline, CDR1 is SGHTA and CDR2 is FQGTGA. CDR3 coding DNA: TGTGCCAGCAGCTCACAGGGGAACACTGAAGCTTTCTTT. It yields the protein CASSSQGNTEAFF.

In this sample, this clone turned up once. The chain couples TRBV12-3 or TRBV12-4 to TRBJ1-1, with a possible D match to TRBD1 (6 bases). The CDR3 is 13 amino acids. V was cut by 5 bases and J by 4 bases, with 11 bases left in between. The CDR3 reads CASSSTGRTEAFF. DNA for the CDR3: TGTGCCAGCAGTAGCACAGGGCGCACTGAAGCTTTCTTT.

J is TRBJ1-5 and V is TRBV19; TRBD1 might be the D (5 bases). Trimming removed 3 bases from V and 5 bases from J, with 14 bases in between. The germline V gene encodes CDR1 LNHDA and CDR2 SQIVND (reference sequence). This CDR3 region has 15 residues. The chain's CDR3 is CASSIGGGGDQPQHF. Here the CDR3 DNA reads TGTGCCAGTAGTATCGGGGGAGGAGGAGATCAGCCCCAGCATTTT.

This chain uses TRBV12-3 or TRBV12-4 with TRBJ1-1; D uncertain. Trimming left V 7 bases short and J 5 bases short, with 11 bases between. The CDR3 totals 12 residues. The CDR3, as DNA: TGTGCCAGCACCTTAGGAGGGACTGAAGCTTTCTTT. This gives the protein CASTLGGTEAFF.

In its sample, this clone was seen once. The chain is built from TRBV12-5 and TRBJ2-1; 8 nucleotides align to TRBD2. CDR1 is LGHNT and CDR2 is FRNRAP in the germline V gene. The CDR3 has 15 amino acids. Losses at the gene ends were 1 base for V and 4 bases for J; bases not matched to a gene: 3. The CDR3 region has the DNA TGTGCTAGTGGTTTGGGGACTAGCCATTACAATGAGCAGTTCTTC. Protein product: CASGLGTSHYNEQFF.

This clone has more than one count but fewer than ten. This sequence joins TRBV27 and TRBJ2-7; TRBD2 agrees at 11 bases. The length of the CDR3 is 15 residues. V lost 7 bases and J lost 3; bases outside the gene matches: 8. Germline V lookup: CDR1 MNHEY, CDR2 SMNVEV (reference sequence). The CDR3 nucleotides are TGTGCCAGCACCACGACTAGCGGGGACCACTACGAGCAGTACTTC. Protein sequence: CASTTTSGDHYEQYF.